The rows below give T cell receptor beta chains drawn from one sample of a study of cytomegalovirus exposure and HLA in healthy donors. Using immunoSEQ multiplex PCR, the repertoire was profiled, and TCRdb retains in-frame clones only, with some absent. The sample has 150,000 to 200,000 clones, 77% seen once. The sequenced sample was PBMCs. All receptors derive from a woman in her 30s in good health and CMV-seropositive. The CDR3 runs from the conserved cysteine through the conserved F or W. D genes are given only for firm matches. Only some rows state a clone size, as once, few, many or a class for expanded clones.

d_call: TRBD1
clone_size: few
v_call: TRBV5-5
j_call: TRBJ2-7
cdr3_nt: TGTGCCAGCAGCTCCCAGGGGGCCCTACCGCACTACGAGCAGTACTTC
cdr3_aa: CASSSQGALPHYEQYF

d_call: TRBD1
clone_size: -
v_call: TRBV28
j_call: TRBJ2-7
cdr3_nt: TGTGCCAGCTCCTTGTTTGGGGGACAGGGGGCCTACGAGCAGTACTTC
cdr3_aa: CASSLFGGQGAYEQYF

d_call: -
clone_size: -
v_call: TRBV6-1
j_call: TRBJ1-2
cdr3_nt: TGTGCCAGCAGTGGGGCCGGGAGGGGAAGAAGGATAGGCTACACCTTC
cdr3_aa: CASSGAGRGRRIGYTF

d_call: -
clone_size: -
v_call: TRBV29-1
j_call: TRBJ2-3
cdr3_nt: TGCAGCGTTGACTCAGAGGGCACAGATACGCAGTATTTT
cdr3_aa: CSVDSEGTDTQYF

d_call: -
clone_size: -
v_call: TRBV7-2
j_call: TRBJ2-7
cdr3_nt: TGTGCCAGCAGCTTAGCGGGACAATCTTACGAGCAGTACTTC
cdr3_aa: CASSLAGQSYEQYF

d_call: -
clone_size: -
v_call: TRBV7-9
j_call: TRBJ1-2
cdr3_nt: TGTGCCAGCAGCTTAGGCGCCCAGGGGCACGGCTACACCTTC
cdr3_aa: CASSLGAQGHGYTF

d_call: TRBD1
clone_size: -
v_call: TRBV7-3
j_call: TRBJ2-2
cdr3_nt: TGTGCCAGCAGCTCTAGACAGGGTGGCACCGGGGAGCTGTTTTTT
cdr3_aa: CASSSRQGGTGELFF

d_call: TRBD2
clone_size: -
v_call: TRBV7-6
j_call: TRBJ2-7
cdr3_nt: TGTGCCAGCAGCTTAGCTGTGGGAGTAGCGGGCGGCGAGCAGTACTTC
cdr3_aa: CASSLAVGVAGGEQYF

d_call: -
clone_size: -
v_call: TRBV30
j_call: TRBJ2-3
cdr3_nt: TGTGCCTGGAGGTCTGGCGGGGGCACAGATACGCAGTATTTT
cdr3_aa: CAWRSGGGTDTQYF

d_call: TRBD1
clone_size: -
v_call: TRBV5-4
j_call: TRBJ2-3
cdr3_nt: TGTGCCAGCAGCTTGGGATCCGGGACAGGCACAGATACGCAGTATTTT
cdr3_aa: CASSLGSGTGTDTQYF

d_call: -
clone_size: -
v_call: TRBV11-2
j_call: TRBJ2-7
cdr3_nt: TGTGCCAGCAGCTTAGGACAGTGGAGCGAGCAGTACTTC
cdr3_aa: CASSLGQWSEQYF

d_call: TRBD2
clone_size: -
v_call: TRBV7-7
j_call: TRBJ2-5
cdr3_nt: TGTGCCAGCAGCCCGCCGAAGACTAGCGGTCAAGAGACCCAGTACTTC
cdr3_aa: CASSPPKTSGQETQYF

d_call: TRBD2
clone_size: -
v_call: TRBV5-1
j_call: TRBJ2-1
cdr3_nt: TGCGCCAGCAGCCTGCAGGGACTAGCGGGAGCCAATGAGCAGTTCTTC
cdr3_aa: CASSLQGLAGANEQFF

d_call: TRBD2
clone_size: few
v_call: TRBV7-2
j_call: TRBJ2-5
cdr3_nt: TGTGCCAGCAGCCGACGGAGCGGGGAGAGGCGGGAGACCCAGTACTTC
cdr3_aa: CASSRRSGERRETQYF

d_call: TRBD1
clone_size: -
v_call: TRBV6-6
j_call: TRBJ1-4
cdr3_nt: TGTGCCAGCAGTTACTCGGGACAGGGCTTCGGAAAACTGTTTTTT
cdr3_aa: CASSYSGQGFGKLFF

d_call: TRBD2
clone_size: -
v_call: TRBV15
j_call: TRBJ2-1
cdr3_nt: TGTGCCACCAGCACCCCCAGACAAGCGGGAGCCTACAATGAGCAGTTCTTC
cdr3_aa: CATSTPRQAGAYNEQFF

d_call: TRBD2
clone_size: -
v_call: TRBV19
j_call: TRBJ2-7
cdr3_nt: TGTGCCAGTAATGCGGGAGGGGCCGGAGGGACTTACGAGCAGTACTTC
cdr3_aa: CASNAGGAGGTYEQYF

d_call: TRBD1
clone_size: -
v_call: TRBV9
j_call: TRBJ1-5
cdr3_nt: TGTGCCAGCAATCAGGGGGTTAGCAATCAGCCCCAGCATTTT
cdr3_aa: CASNQGVSNQPQHF

d_call: -
clone_size: -
v_call: TRBV29-1
j_call: TRBJ2-7
cdr3_nt: TGCAGCGTTGGAACGGGGATTGCCTACGAGCAGTACTTC
cdr3_aa: CSVGTGIAYEQYF

d_call: TRBD1
clone_size: -
v_call: TRBV4-2
j_call: TRBJ2-7
cdr3_nt: TGTGCCAGCAGCCAAGAAGGGGGCAGTTCCTACGAGCAGTACTTC
cdr3_aa: CASSQEGGSSYEQYF

d_call: -
clone_size: -
v_call: TRBV5-5
j_call: TRBJ2-3
cdr3_nt: TGTGCCAGCAGCAATCGGCGCGGAGACGATACGCAGTATTTT
cdr3_aa: CASSNRRGDDTQYF

d_call: -
clone_size: -
v_call: TRBV11-3
j_call: TRBJ2-7
cdr3_nt: TGTGCCAGCAGCCCACCCTCCACTAGTTACTACGAGCAGTACTTC
cdr3_aa: CASSPPSTSYYEQYF